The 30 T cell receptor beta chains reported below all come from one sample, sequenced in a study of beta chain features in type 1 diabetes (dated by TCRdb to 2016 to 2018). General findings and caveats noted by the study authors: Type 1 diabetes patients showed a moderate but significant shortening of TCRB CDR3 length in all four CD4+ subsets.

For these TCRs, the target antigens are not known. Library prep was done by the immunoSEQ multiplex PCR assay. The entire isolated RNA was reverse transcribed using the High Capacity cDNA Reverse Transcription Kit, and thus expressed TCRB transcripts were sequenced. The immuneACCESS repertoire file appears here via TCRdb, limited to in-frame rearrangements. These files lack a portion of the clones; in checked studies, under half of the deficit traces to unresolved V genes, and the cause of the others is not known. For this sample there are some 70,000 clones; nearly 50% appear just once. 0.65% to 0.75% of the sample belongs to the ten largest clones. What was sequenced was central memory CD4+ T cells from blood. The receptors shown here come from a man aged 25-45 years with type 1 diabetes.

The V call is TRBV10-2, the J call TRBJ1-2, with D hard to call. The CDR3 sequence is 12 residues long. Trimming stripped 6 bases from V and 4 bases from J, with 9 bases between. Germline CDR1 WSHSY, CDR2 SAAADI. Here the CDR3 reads CASRTDSYGYTF. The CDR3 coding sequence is TGCGCCAGCAGAACAGATAGCTATGGCTACACCTTC.

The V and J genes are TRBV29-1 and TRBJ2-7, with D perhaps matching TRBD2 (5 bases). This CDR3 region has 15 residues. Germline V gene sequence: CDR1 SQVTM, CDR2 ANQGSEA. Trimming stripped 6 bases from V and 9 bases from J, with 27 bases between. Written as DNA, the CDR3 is TGCAGCGTCTCGGAAGGTACCTCCGTGGTCGCGGGGCAGTACTTC. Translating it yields CSVSEGTSVVAGQYF.

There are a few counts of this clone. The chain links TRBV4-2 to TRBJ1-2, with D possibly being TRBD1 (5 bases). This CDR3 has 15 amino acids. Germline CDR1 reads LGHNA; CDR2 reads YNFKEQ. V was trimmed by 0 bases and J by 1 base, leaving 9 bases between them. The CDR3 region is CASSQEGQGNYGYTF. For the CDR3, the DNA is TGTGCCAGCAGCCAAGAGGGGCAGGGTAACTATGGCTACACCTTC.

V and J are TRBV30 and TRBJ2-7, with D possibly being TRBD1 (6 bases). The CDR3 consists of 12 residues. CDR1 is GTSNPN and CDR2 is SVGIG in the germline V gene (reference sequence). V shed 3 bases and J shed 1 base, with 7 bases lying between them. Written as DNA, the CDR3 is TGTGCCTGGAGACAGGGTTCCTACGAGCAGTACTTC. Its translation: CAWRQGSYEQYF.

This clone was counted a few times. This chain's CDR3 is CASSLSADNYGYTF. The CDR3 bases are TGTGCCAGCAGCTTAAGCGCCGATAACTATGGCTACACCTTC. The V gene is TRBV7-9, the J gene TRBJ1-2, with no clear D. Trimming removed 2 bases from V and 1 base from J, with 8 bases in between. This CDR3 has 14 amino acids. Looked up from germline, CDR1 is SEHNR and CDR2 is FQNEAQ (reference sequence).

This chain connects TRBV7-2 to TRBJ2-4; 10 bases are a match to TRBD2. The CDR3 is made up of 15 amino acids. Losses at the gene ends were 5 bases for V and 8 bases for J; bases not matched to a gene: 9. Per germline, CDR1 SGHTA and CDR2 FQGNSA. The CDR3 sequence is CASSRRASGSDIQYF. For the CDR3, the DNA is TGTGCCAGCAGCCGCCGCGCTAGCGGGAGTGACATTCAGTACTTC.

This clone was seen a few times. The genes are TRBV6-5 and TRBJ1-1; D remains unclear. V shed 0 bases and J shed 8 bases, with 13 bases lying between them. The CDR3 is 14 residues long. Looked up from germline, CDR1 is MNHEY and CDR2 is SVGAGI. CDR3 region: CASSYSRREREAFF. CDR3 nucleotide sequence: TGTGCCAGCAGTTACTCTCGGAGGGAGAGAGAAGCTTTCTTT.

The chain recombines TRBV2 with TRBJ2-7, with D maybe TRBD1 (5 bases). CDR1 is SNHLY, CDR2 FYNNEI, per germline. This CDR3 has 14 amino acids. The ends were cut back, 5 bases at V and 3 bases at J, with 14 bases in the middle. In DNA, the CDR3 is TGTGCCAGCAGTCCCGGGTTAGGGGTCTACGAGCAGTACTTC. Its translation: CASSPGLGVYEQYF.

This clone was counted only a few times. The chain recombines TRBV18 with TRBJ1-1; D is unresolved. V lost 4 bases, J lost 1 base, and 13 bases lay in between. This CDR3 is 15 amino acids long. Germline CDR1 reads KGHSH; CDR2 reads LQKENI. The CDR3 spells CASSLGSPRNTEAFF. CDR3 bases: TGTGCCAGCTCACTCGGTAGTCCTAGGAACACTGAAGCTTTCTTT.

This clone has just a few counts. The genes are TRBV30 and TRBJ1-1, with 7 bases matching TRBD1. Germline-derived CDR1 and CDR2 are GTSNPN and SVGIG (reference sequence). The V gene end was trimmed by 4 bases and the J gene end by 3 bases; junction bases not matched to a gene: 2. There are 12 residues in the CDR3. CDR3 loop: CAWKQGDTEAFF. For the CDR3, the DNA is TGTGCCTGGAAGCAGGGGGACACTGAAGCTTTCTTT. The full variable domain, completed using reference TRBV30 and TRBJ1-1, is SQTIHQWPATLVQPVGSPLSLECTVEGTSNPNLYWYRQAAGRGLQLLFYSVGIGQISSEVPQNLSASRPQDRQFILSSKKLLLSDSGFYLCAWKQGDTEAFFGQGTRLTVV.

The CDR3, as DNA: TGTGCCAGCAGTACCAAGGGGACAAGGAACACTGAAGCTTTCTTT. Residues: CASSTKGTRNTEAFF. The V call is TRBV27, the J call TRBJ1-1; a possible D gene is TRBD1 (6 bases). The CDR3 loop spans 15 amino acids. Germline CDR1 reads MNHEY; CDR2 reads SMNVEV (reference sequence). V lost 5 bases and J 1 base, leaving 14 bases between the germline ends.

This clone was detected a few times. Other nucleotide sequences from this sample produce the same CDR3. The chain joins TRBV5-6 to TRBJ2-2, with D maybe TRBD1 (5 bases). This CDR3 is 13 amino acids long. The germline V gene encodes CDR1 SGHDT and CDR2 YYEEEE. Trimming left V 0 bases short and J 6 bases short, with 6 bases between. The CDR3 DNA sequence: TGTGCCAGCAGCTTGGTCAGGGCCGGGGAGCTGTTTTTT. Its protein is CASSLVRAGELFF.

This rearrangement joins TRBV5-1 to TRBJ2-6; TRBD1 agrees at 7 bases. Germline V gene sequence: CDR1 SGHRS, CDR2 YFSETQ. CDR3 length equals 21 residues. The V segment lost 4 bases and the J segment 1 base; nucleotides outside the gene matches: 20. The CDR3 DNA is TGCGCCAGCAGCATGACCCCTCTGATAACAGGGGCGGCGTCTGGGGCCAACGTCCTGACTTTC. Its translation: CASSMTPLITGAASGANVLTF.

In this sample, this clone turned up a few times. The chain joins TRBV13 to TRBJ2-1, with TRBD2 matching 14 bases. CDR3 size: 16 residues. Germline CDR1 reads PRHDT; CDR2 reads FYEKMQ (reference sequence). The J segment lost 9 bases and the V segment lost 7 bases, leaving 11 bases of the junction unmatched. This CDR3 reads CASNYRTSGRIGEQFF. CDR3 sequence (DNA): TGTGCCAGCAACTATCGGACTAGCGGGAGGATCGGTGAGCAGTTCTTC.

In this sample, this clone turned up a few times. CDR3 nucleotide sequence: TGTGCCAGCAGTTATACCGGGACAGGCTCCTACGAGCAGTACTTC. Protein sequence: CASSYTGTGSYEQYF. The gene calls are TRBV7-2 and TRBJ2-7; TRBD1 matches 8 bases. The CDR3 spans 15 residues. The germline CDR1 and CDR2 sequences are SGHTA and FQGNSA. V lost 6 bases, J lost 0 bases, and 7 bases stayed unmatched.

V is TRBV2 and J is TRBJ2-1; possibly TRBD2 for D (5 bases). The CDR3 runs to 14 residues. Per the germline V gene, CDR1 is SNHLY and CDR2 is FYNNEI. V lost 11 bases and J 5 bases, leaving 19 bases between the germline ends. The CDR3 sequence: CAATPSSRHNEQFF. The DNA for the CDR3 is TGTGCCGCCACGCCGTCTAGCAGACACAATGAGCAGTTCTTC.

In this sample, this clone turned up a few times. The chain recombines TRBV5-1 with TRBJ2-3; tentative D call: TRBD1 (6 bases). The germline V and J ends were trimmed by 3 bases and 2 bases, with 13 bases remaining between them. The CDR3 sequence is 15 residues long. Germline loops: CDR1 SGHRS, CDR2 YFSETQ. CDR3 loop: CASSSPGHLTDTQYF. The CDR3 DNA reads TGCGCCAGCAGCTCCCCGGGACATCTCACAGATACGCAGTATTTT.

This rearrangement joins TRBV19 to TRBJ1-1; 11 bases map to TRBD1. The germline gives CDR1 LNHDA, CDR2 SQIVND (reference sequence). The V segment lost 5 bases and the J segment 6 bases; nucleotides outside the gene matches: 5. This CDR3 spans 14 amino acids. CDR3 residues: CASSPGQGAAEAFF. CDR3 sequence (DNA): TGTGCCAGTAGTCCCGGACAGGGGGCGGCTGAAGCTTTCTTT.

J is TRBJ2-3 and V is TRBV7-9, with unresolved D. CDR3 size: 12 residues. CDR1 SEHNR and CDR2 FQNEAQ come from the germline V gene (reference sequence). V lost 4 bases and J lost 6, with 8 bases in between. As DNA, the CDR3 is TGTGCCAGCAGCTACACCGTGGATACGCAGTATTTT. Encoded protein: CASSYTVDTQYF.

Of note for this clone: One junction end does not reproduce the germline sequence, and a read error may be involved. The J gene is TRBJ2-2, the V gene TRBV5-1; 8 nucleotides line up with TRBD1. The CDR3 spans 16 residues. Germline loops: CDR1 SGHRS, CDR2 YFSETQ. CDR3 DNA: TGCGCCGGCAGCTTCACAGGGCAGGGGGCCGGCGGGGAGCTGTTTTTT. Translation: CAGSFTGQGAGGELFF.

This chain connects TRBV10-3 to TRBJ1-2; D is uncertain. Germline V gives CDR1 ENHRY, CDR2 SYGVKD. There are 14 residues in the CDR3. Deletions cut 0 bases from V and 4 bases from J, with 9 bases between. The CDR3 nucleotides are TGTGCCATCAGTGAGTCGGGCCAGATCTATGGCTACACCTTC. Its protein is CAISESGQIYGYTF.

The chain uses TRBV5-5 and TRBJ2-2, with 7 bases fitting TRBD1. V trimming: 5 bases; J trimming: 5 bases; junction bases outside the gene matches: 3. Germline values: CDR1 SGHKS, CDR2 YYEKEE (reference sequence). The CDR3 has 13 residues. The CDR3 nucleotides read TGTGCCAGCAGGTCGACAGGGACCGGGGAGCTGTTTTTT. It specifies CASRSTGTGELFF.

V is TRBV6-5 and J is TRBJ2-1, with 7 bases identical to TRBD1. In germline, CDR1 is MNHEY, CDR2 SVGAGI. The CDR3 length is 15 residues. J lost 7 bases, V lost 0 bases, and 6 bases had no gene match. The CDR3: CASSYSKGAWNEQFF. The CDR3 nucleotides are TGTGCCAGCAGTTACTCGAAGGGGGCTTGGAATGAGCAGTTCTTC.

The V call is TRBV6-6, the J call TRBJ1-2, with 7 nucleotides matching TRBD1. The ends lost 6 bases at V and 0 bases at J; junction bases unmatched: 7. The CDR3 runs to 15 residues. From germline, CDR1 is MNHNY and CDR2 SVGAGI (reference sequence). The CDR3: CASSLPGTANYGYTF. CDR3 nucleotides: TGTGCCAGCAGCCTCCCCGGGACAGCTAACTATGGCTACACCTTC.

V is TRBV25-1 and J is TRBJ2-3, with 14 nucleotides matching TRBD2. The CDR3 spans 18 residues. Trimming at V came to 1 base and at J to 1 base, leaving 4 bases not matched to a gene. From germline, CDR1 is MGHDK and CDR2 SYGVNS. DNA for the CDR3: TGTGCCAGCAGTGAATTGGGGACTAGCGGGAGAGGCACAGATACGCAGTATTTT. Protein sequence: CASSELGTSGRGTDTQYF. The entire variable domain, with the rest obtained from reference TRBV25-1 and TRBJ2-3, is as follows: EADIYQTPRYLVIGTGKKITLECSQTMGHDKMYWYQQDPGMELHLIHYSYGVNSTEKGDLSSESTVSRIRTEHFPLTLESARPSHTSQYLCASSELGTSGRGTDTQYFGPGTRLTVL.

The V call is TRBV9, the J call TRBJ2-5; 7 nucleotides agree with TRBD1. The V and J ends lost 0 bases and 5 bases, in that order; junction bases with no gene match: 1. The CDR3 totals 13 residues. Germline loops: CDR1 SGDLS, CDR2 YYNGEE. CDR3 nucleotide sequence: TGTGCCAGCAGCGTAGAGGGGGCGGAGACCCAGTACTTC. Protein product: CASSVEGAETQYF.

CDR3 in amino acids: CASSVGSASGVFETQYF. CDR3 DNA: TGTGCCAGCAGCGTAGGTTCGGCTAGCGGGGTTTTCGAGACCCAGTACTTC. The rearrangement uses TRBV9 and TRBJ2-5, with TRBD2 matching over 9 bases. The CDR3 is 17 amino acids. J gave up 5 bases and V 0 bases, and 11 bases lay outside the gene matches. Per germline, CDR1 SGDLS and CDR2 YYNGEE.

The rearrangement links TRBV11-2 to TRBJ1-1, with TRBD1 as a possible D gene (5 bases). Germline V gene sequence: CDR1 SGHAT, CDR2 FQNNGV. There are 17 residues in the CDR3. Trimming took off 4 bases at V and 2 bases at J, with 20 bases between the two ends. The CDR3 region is CASSSRAGFGGNTEAFF. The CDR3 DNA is TGTGCCAGCAGCTCAAGGGCGGGATTTGGGGGAAACACTGAAGCTTTCTTT.

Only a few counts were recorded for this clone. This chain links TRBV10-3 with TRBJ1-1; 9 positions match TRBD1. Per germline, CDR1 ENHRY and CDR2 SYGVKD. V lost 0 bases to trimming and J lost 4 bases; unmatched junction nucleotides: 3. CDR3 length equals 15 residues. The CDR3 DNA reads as TGTGCCATCAGTGAGTCTAAGGGACAGGGCACTGAAGCTTTCTTT. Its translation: CAISESKGQGTEAFF.

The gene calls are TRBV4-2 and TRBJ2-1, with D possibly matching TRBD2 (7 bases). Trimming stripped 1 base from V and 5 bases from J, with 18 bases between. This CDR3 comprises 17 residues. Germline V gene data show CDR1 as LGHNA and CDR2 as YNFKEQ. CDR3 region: CASSQVGRGRGDNEQFF. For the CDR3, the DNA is TGTGCCAGCAGCCAAGTGGGTAGGGGGAGGGGCGACAATGAGCAGTTCTTC.